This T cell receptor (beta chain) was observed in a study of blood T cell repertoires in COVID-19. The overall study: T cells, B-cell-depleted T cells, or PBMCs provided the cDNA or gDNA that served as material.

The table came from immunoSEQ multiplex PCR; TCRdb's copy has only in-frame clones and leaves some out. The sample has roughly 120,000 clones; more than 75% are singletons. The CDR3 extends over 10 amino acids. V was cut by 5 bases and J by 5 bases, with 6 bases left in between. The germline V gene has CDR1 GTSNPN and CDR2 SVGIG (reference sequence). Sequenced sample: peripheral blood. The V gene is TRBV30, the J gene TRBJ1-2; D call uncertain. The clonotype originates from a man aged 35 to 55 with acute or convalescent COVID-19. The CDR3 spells CAWDSYGYTF. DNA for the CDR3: TGTGCCTGGGACTCATATGGCTACACCTTC.